These 2 T cell receptor beta chains share one sample of origin, sequenced in a study of CXCR3-negative and CXCR3-positive naive CD8 T cells. The authors prepared UMI-labeled TRB cDNA libraries by 5' RACE. TCRdb derives one entry per CDR3 protein from the 5' RACE reads, leaving out DNA. This sample's clone table lists 43,000 or so distinct CDR3 sequences. Material for sequencing was naive CXCR3- CD8+ T cells from blood. Subset specified: CD45RO-CCR7+CD27+CD95- naive CD8+ T cells lacking CXCR3 (TNR3-). The receptors derive from a human donor in good health. Some clones in this sample may be carry-over from other donors' samples.

This chain joins TRBV12-3 or TRBV12-4 and TRBJ2-1; TCRdb calls TRBD1, which cannot be checked without DNA. The CDR3 length is 15 residues. CDR3 residues: CASSSRDRDYNEQFF.

The gene calls are TRBV4-1 and TRBJ2-3; with no DNA, the TCRdb D assignment of TRBD1 cannot be verified. The CDR3 consists of 17 residues. The germline CDR1 and CDR2 sequences are MGHRA and YSYEKL. This chain's CDR3 is CASSQVGTGRIADTQYF.